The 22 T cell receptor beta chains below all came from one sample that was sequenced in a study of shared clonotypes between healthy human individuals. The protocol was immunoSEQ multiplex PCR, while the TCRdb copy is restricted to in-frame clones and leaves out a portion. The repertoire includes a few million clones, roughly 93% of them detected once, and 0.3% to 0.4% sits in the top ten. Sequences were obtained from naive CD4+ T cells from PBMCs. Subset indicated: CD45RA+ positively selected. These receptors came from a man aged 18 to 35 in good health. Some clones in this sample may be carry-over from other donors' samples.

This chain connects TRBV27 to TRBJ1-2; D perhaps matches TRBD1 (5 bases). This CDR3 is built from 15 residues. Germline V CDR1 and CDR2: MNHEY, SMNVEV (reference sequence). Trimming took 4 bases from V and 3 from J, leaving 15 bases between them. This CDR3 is CASSSTMTAYYGYTF. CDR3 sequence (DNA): TGTGCCAGCAGTTCGACAATGACAGCTTACTATGGCTACACCTTC.

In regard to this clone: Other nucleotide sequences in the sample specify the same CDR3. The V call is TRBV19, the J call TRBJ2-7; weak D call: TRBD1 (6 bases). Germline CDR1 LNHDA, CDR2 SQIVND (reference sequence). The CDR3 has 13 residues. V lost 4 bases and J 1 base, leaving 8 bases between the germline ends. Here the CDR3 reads CASSRTESYEQYF. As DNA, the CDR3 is TGTGCCAGTAGTAGGACAGAGTCCTACGAGCAGTACTTC.

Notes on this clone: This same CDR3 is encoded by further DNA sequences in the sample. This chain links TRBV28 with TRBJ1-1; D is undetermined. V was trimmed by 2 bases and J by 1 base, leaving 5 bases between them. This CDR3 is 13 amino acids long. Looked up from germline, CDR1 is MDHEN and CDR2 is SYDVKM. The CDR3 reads CASSLTGNTEAFF. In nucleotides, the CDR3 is TGTGCCAGCAGTTTAACCGGGAACACTGAAGCTTTCTTT.

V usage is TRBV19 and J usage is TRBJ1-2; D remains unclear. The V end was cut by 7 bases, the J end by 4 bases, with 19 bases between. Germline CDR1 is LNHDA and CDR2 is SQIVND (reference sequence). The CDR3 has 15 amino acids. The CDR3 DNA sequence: TGTGCCAGTACTACAGCCGCCTACGATTCCTATGGCTACACCTTC. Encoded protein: CASTTAAYDSYGYTF. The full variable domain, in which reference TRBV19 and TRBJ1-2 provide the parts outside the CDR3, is DGGITQSPKYLFRKEGQNVTLSCEQNLNHDAMYWYRQDPGQGLRLIYYSQIVNDFQKGDIAEGYSVSREKKESFPLTVTSAQKNPTAFYLCASTTAAYDSYGYTFGSGTRLTVV.

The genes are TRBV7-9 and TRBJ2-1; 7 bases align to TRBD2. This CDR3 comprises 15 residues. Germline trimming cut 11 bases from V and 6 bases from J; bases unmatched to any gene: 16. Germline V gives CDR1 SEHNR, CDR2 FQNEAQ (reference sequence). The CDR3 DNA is TGTGCCGGCTCCCTGGGAGGGCCGGGCGTCAATGAGCAGTTCTTC. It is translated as CAGSLGGPGVNEQFF. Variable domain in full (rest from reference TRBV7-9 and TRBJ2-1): DTGVSQNPRHKITKRGQNVTFRCDPISEHNRLYWYRQTLGQGPEFLTYFQNEAQLEKSRLLSDRFSAERPKGSFSTLEIQRTEQGDSAMYLCAGSLGGPGVNEQFFGPGTRLTVL.

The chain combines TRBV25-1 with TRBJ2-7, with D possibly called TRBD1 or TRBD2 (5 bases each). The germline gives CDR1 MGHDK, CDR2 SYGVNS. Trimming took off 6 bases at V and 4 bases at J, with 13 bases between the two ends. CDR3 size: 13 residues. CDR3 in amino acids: CASRADWGYEQYF. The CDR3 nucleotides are TGTGCCAGCAGAGCTGATTGGGGGTACGAGCAGTACTTC.

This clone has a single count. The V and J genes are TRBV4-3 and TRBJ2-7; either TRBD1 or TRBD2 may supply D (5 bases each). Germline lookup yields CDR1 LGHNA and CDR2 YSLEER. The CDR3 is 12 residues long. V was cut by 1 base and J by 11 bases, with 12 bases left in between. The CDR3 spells CASSQVTGQKYF. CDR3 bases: TGCGCCAGCAGCCAAGTTACGGGGCAGAAGTACTTC.

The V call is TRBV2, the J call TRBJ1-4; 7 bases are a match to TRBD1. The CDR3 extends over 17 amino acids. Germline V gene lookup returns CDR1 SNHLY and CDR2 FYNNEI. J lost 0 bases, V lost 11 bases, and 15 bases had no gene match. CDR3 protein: CAGAWSGTAATNEKLFF. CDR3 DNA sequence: TGTGCCGGAGCCTGGTCCGGGACAGCCGCAACTAATGAAAAACTGTTTTTT.

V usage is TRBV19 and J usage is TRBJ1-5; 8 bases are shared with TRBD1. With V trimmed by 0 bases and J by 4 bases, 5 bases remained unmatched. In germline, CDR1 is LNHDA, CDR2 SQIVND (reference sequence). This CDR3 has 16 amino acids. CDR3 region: CASSIDWTGLNQPQHF. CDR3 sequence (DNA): TGTGCCAGTAGTATAGATTGGACAGGGTTGAATCAGCCCCAGCATTTT.

The DNA for the CDR3 is TGTGCCAGCAGCCGCCGAACCTTAGCGGGAGCGAGCTCCTACAATGAGCAGTTCTTC. Its translation: CASSRRTLAGASSYNEQFF. The chain links TRBV7-2 to TRBJ2-1, with TRBD2 matching 9 bases. The trim removed 5 bases at V and 0 bases at J, leaving 14 bases unmatched. The CDR3 totals 19 residues. Germline CDR1 is SGHTA and CDR2 is FQGNSA.

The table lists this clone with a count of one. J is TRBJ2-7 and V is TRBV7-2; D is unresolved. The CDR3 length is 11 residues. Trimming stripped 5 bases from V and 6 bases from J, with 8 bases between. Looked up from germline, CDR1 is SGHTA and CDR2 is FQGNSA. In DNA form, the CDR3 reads TGTGCCAGCAGCCCCCTTGCCGAGCAGTACTTC. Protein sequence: CASSPLAEQYF. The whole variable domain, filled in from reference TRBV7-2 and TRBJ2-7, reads GAGVSQSPSNKVTEKGKDVELRCDPISGHTALYWYRQSLGQGLEFLIYFQGNSAPDKSGLPSDRFSAERTGGSVSTLTIQRTQQEDSAVYLCASSPLAEQYFGPGTRLTVT.

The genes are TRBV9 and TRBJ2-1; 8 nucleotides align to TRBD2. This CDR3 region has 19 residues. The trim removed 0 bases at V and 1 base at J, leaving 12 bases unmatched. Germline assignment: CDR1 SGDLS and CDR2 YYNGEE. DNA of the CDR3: TGTGCCAGCAGCGTAGATCTTAGCGGGACCATCCGTTCCTACAATGAGCAGTTCTTC. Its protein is CASSVDLSGTIRSYNEQFF.

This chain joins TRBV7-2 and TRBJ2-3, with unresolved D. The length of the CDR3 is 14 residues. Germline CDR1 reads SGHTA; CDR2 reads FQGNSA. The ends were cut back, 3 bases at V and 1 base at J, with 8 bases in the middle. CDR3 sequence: CASSLGPGTDTQYF. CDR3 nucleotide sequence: TGTGCCAGCAGCTTGGGCCCCGGCACAGATACGCAGTATTTT.

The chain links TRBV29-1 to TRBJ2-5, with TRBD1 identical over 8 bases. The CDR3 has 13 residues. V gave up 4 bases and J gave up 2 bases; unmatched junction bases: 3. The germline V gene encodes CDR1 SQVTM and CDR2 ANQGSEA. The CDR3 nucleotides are TGCAGCGTTGGGACAGGGAGACAAGAGACCCAGTACTTC. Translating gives CSVGTGRQETQYF.

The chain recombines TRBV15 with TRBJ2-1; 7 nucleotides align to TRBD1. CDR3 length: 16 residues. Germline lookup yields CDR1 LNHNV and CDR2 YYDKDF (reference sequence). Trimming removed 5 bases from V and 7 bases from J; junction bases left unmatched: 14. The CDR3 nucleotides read TGTGCCACCAGCCTGGAAATGGCAGGGGGACGGAATGAGCAGTTCTTC. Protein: CATSLEMAGGRNEQFF.

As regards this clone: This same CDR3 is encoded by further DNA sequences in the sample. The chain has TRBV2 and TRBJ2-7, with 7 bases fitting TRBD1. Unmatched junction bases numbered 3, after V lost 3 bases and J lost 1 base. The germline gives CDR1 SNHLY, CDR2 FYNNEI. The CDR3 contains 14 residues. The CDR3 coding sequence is TGTGCCAGCAGTGATCAGGGGGAGTCCTACGAGCAGTACTTC. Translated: CASSDQGESYEQYF.

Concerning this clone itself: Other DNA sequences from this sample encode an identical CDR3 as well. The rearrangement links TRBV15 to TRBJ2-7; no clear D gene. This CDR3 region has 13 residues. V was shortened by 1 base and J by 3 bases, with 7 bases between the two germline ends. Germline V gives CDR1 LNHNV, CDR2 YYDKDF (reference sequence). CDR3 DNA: TGTGCCACCAGCAGAGGGGCCAGCTACGAGCAGTACTTC. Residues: CATSRGASYEQYF. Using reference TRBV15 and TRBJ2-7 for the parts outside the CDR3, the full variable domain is DAMVIQNPRYQVTQFGKPVTLSCSQTLNHNVMYWYQQKSSQAPKLLFHYYDKDFNNEADTPDNFQSRRPNTSFCFLDIRSPGLGDTAMYLCATSRGASYEQYFGPGTRLTVT.

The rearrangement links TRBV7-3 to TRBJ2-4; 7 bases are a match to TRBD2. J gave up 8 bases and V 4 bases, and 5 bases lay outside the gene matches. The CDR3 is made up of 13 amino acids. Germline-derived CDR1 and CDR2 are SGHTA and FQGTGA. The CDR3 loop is CASSWRGRDIQYF. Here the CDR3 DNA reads TGTGCCAGCAGCTGGCGCGGGAGAGACATTCAGTACTTC.

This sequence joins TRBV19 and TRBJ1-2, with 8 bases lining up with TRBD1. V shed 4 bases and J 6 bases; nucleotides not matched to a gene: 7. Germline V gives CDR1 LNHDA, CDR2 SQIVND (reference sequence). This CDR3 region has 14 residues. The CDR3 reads CASSTMTGVDGYTF. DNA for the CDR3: TGTGCCAGTAGTACCATGACAGGGGTAGATGGCTACACCTTC.

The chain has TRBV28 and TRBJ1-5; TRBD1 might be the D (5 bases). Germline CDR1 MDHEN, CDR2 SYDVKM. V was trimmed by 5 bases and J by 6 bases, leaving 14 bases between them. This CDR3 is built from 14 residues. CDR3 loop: CASSDPWGFQPQHF. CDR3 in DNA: TGTGCCAGCAGTGACCCGTGGGGGTTTCAGCCCCAGCATTTT.

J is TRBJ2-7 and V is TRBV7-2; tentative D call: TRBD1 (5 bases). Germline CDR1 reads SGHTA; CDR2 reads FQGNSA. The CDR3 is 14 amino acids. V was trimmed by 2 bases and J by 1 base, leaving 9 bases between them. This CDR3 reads CASSLPGISYEQYF. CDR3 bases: TGTGCCAGCAGCTTACCAGGGATATCCTACGAGCAGTACTTC.

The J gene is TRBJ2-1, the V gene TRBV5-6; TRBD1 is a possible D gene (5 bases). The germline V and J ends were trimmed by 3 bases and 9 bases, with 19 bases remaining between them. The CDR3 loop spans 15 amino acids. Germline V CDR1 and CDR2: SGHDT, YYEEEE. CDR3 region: CASSSGSITWGEQFF. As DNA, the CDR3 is TGTGCCAGCAGCTCAGGGTCGATAACATGGGGTGAGCAGTTCTTC.